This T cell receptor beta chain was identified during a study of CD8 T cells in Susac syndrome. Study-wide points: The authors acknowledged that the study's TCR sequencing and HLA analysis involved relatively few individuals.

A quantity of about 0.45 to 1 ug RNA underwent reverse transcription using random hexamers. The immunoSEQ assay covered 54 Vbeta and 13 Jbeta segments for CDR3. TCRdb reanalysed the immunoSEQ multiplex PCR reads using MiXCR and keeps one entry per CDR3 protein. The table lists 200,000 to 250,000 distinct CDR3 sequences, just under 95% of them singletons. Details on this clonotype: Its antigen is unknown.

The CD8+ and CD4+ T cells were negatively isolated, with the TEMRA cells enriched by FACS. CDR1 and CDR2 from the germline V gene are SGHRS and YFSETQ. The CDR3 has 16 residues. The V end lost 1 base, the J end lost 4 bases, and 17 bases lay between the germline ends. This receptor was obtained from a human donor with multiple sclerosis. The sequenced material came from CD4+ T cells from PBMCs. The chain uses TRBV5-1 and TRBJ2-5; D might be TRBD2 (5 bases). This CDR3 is CASSLQVSAVAETQYF. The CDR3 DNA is TGCGCCAGCAGCTTGCAGGTTAGCGCAGTGGCAGAGACCCAGTACTTC.